This T cell receptor beta chain is drawn from a study of blood T cell repertoires in COVID-19. As originally analysed: Researchers report that nucleated cell counts were estimated from reference gene primer amplification. Sequencing used immunoSEQ multiplex PCR; TCRdb keeps in-frame clones, though not all of them. V, J and clone size are taken as reported in that table, and D and trimming were inferred from the DNA itself. Altogether approximately 100,000 clones are present, under 90% being singletons, with the ten largest covering 13% to 15%. Per the germline V gene, CDR1 is LGHNA and CDR2 is YSLEER. The CDR3 covers 20 residues. The V and J ends lost 0 bases and 0 bases respectively, with 21 bases between them.

Sequenced: peripheral blood. V usage is TRBV4-3 and J usage is TRBJ2-4, with D possibly TRBD2 on 6 matching bases. The receptor was derived from a woman aged 65 to 85 with acute or convalescent COVID-19. CDR3 sequence reads: CASSQEWGGGPSIAKNIQYF. DNA for the CDR3: TGCGCCAGCAGCCAAGAATGGGGAGGAGGGCCCTCCATAGCCAAAAACATTCAGTACTTC.